The rows below give T cell receptor beta chains drawn from one sample of a study of cytomegalovirus exposure and HLA in healthy donors. TCRdb keeps only in-frame clones here, not all; method: immunoSEQ multiplex PCR. The sample contains 130,000 to 150,000 clones, around 81% of which appear only once. The specimen was PBMCs. These receptor sequences come from a man aged 40-55 years in good health and CMV-seropositive. The CDR3 runs from the conserved cysteine through the conserved F or W. A D gene is named only where the DNA matches it firmly. Clone sizes are given selectively: once, few, many, or a class where the clone is expanded.

D gene: .
clone size: few
J gene: TRBJ2-2
V gene: TRBV28
CDR3 protein: CASSLSSGFTGELFF
CDR3 DNA: TGTGCCAGCAGTTTATCATCGGGGTTCACCGGGGAGCTGTTTTTT

D gene: .
clone size: .
J gene: TRBJ2-6
V gene: TRBV5-6
CDR3 protein: CASSLVGRSSGANVLTF
CDR3 DNA: TGTGCCAGCAGCTTGGTTGGCAGAAGCTCTGGGGCCAACGTCCTGACTTTC

D gene: .
clone size: once
J gene: TRBJ2-1
V gene: TRBV27
CDR3 protein: CASRGTAGWDNEQFF
CDR3 DNA: TGTGCCAGCAGGGGGACAGCGGGCTGGGACAATGAGCAGTTCTTC

D gene: .
clone size: .
J gene: TRBJ1-1
V gene: TRBV28
CDR3 protein: CASSFRGRTEAFF
CDR3 DNA: TGTGCCAGCAGTTTTAGGGGGAGAACTGAAGCTTTCTTT

D gene: .
clone size: .
J gene: TRBJ2-3
V gene: TRBV6-5
CDR3 protein: CASRPGGTDTQYF
CDR3 DNA: TGTGCCAGCAGGCCAGGGGGCACAGATACGCAGTATTTT

D gene: .
clone size: .
J gene: TRBJ2-3
V gene: TRBV7-2
CDR3 protein: CASSPQGTSTDTQYF
CDR3 DNA: TGTGCCAGCAGCCCACAGGGAACTAGCACAGATACGCAGTATTTT

D gene: TRBD1
clone size: .
J gene: TRBJ1-5
V gene: TRBV2
CDR3 protein: CASKRYRGEDNQPQHF
CDR3 DNA: TGTGCCAGCAAAAGGTACAGGGGAGAGGACAATCAGCCCCAGCATTTT

D gene: .
clone size: few
J gene: TRBJ1-1
V gene: TRBV2
CDR3 protein: CASSEARFAWMNTEAFF
CDR3 DNA: TGTGCCAGCAGTGAAGCGAGGTTTGCATGGATGAACACTGAAGCTTTCTTT

D gene: .
clone size: .
J gene: TRBJ1-5
V gene: TRBV6-1
CDR3 protein: CASSVQEYSNQPQHF
CDR3 DNA: TGTGCCAGCAGTGTACAGGAATATAGCAATCAGCCCCAGCATTTT

D gene: .
clone size: .
J gene: TRBJ2-3
V gene: TRBV6-6
CDR3 protein: CASSHNRDTQYF
CDR3 DNA: TGTGCCAGCAGCCACAACAGGGATACGCAGTATTTT

D gene: TRBD1
clone size: once
J gene: TRBJ1-2
V gene: TRBV9
CDR3 protein: CASSVAPGTDIYGYTF
CDR3 DNA: TGTGCCAGCAGCGTAGCTCCCGGGACAGACATCTATGGCTACACCTTC

D gene: .
clone size: .
J gene: TRBJ1-5
V gene: TRBV4-2
CDR3 protein: CASSQVEGAAVPQHF
CDR3 DNA: TGTGCCAGCAGCCAAGTGGAGGGCGCAGCGGTGCCCCAGCATTTT

D gene: .
clone size: .
J gene: TRBJ2-7
V gene: TRBV29-1
CDR3 protein: CSVDGVRGDEQYF
CDR3 DNA: TGCAGCGTTGATGGGGTCAGGGGGGACGAGCAGTACTTC

D gene: .
clone size: .
J gene: TRBJ1-5
V gene: TRBV6-5
CDR3 protein: CASRFRVSSNQPQHF
CDR3 DNA: TGTGCCAGCAGGTTCAGGGTTAGTAGCAATCAGCCCCAGCATTTT

D gene: TRBD1
clone size: few
J gene: TRBJ2-7
V gene: TRBV6-5
CDR3 protein: CASSPTGIDGYEQYF
CDR3 DNA: TGTGCCAGCAGTCCGACAGGGATTGATGGCTACGAGCAGTACTTC

D gene: .
clone size: few
J gene: TRBJ1-2
V gene: TRBV27
CDR3 protein: CASSPTTGKGNYGYTF
CDR3 DNA: TGTGCCAGCAGTCCTACCACCGGGAAGGGAAACTATGGCTACACCTTC

D gene: .
clone size: .
J gene: TRBJ2-7
V gene: TRBV10-2
CDR3 protein: CATQGQVDEQYF
CDR3 DNA: TGCGCCACCCAGGGGCAGGTTGACGAGCAGTACTTC

D gene: .
clone size: few
J gene: TRBJ2-7
V gene: TRBV30
CDR3 protein: CAWRREPKGEQYF
CDR3 DNA: TGTGCCTGGAGACGGGAGCCTAAGGGCGAGCAGTACTTC

D gene: .
clone size: .
J gene: TRBJ2-3
V gene: TRBV9
CDR3 protein: CASSGSYSTDTQYF
CDR3 DNA: TGTGCCAGCAGCGGTAGCTATAGCACAGATACGCAGTATTTT

D gene: TRBD2
clone size: .
J gene: TRBJ2-7
V gene: TRBV2
CDR3 protein: CASSYGTSGRSSPYEQYF
CDR3 DNA: TGTGCCAGCAGTTACGGGACTAGCGGGAGGTCCTCACCCTACGAGCAGTACTTC

D gene: TRBD1
clone size: .
J gene: TRBJ1-5
V gene: TRBV19
CDR3 protein: CARRNGRRTGPKSNQPQHF
CDR3 DNA: TGTGCCAGACGAAATGGAAGAAGGACAGGGCCTAAAAGCAATCAGCCCCAGCATTTT

D gene: .
clone size: .
J gene: TRBJ2-7
V gene: TRBV6-6
CDR3 protein: CASSYTVDSTYEQYF
CDR3 DNA: TGTGCCAGCAGTTACACGGTCGACTCGACCTACGAGCAGTACTTC

D gene: .
clone size: few
J gene: TRBJ1-2
V gene: TRBV6-1
CDR3 protein: CASSLDWSGYTF
CDR3 DNA: TGTGCCAGCAGTCTAGACTGGAGTGGCTACACCTTC

D gene: TRBD2
clone size: few
J gene: TRBJ2-7
V gene: TRBV4-1
CDR3 protein: CAMQAGGSYEQYF
CDR3 DNA: TGCGCCATGCAGGCGGGGGGTTCCTACGAGCAGTACTTC

D gene: .
clone size: few
J gene: TRBJ2-7
V gene: TRBV6-6
CDR3 protein: CASSYSRGFSSYEQYF
CDR3 DNA: TGTGCCAGCAGTTACTCGAGAGGGTTTAGCTCCTACGAGCAGTACTTC

D gene: .
clone size: .
J gene: TRBJ1-1
V gene: TRBV12-5
CDR3 protein: CASGSMGGPEAFF
CDR3 DNA: TGTGCTAGTGGTTCCATGGGGGGACCTGAAGCTTTCTTT

D gene: .
clone size: once
J gene: TRBJ1-5
V gene: TRBV19
CDR3 protein: CASSRGQPNSNQPQHF
CDR3 DNA: TGTGCCAGTAGTAGAGGACAGCCTAATAGCAATCAGCCCCAGCATTTT

D gene: TRBD2
clone size: few
J gene: TRBJ2-7
V gene: TRBV7-2
CDR3 protein: CASSPRTSAYEQYF
CDR3 DNA: TGTGCCAGCAGCCCGCGGACTAGCGCCTACGAGCAGTACTTC

D gene: TRBD1
clone size: .
J gene: TRBJ1-2
V gene: TRBV4-2
CDR3 protein: CASSQIEAGQGRYGYTF
CDR3 DNA: TGTGCCAGCAGCCAAATAGAGGCGGGACAGGGGAGATATGGCTACACCTTC

D gene: .
clone size: .
J gene: TRBJ2-1
V gene: TRBV9
CDR3 protein: CASSAPGLADYNEQFF
CDR3 DNA: TGTGCCAGCAGCGCCCCCGGGTTGGCGGATTACAATGAGCAGTTCTTC

D gene: .
clone size: .
J gene: TRBJ2-7
V gene: TRBV5-1
CDR3 protein: CASGEQGPYEQYF
CDR3 DNA: TGCGCCAGCGGGGAACAGGGCCCTTACGAGCAGTACTTC